These 6 T cell receptor beta chains share one sample of origin, sequenced in a study of lymphopenia after photon versus proton radiotherapy. Using immunoSEQ multiplex PCR, the repertoire was profiled, and TCRdb retains in-frame clones only, with some absent. The sample lists roughly 30,000 clones; 65% to 85% were seen once. The sequences come from peripheral blood, collected from a patient treated with photon-based radiotherapy. The origin of the receptors is a man between 45 and 60 years old with gastric cancer.

Concerning this clone itself: The junction shows a germline mismatch at one end, possibly a read error. The rearrangement uses TRBV19 and TRBJ2-5, with D uncertain. The CDR3 is made up of 12 amino acids. Germline V CDR1 and CDR2: LNHDA, SQIVND (reference sequence). This chain's CDR3 is CASSTNQETQYF. The CDR3 nucleotides read TGTGCCAGCAGTACAAACCAAGAGACCCAGTACTTC. Looking up the rest from reference TRBV19 and TRBJ2-5 gives the full variable domain: DGGITQSPKYLFRKEGQNVTLSCEQNLNHDAMYWYRQDPGQGLRLIYYSQIVNDFQKGDIAEGYSVSREKKESFPLTVTSAQKNPTAFYLCASSTNQETQYFGPGTRLLVL.

The chain links TRBV19 to TRBJ1-5; TRBD1 is a possible D gene (5 bases). Trimming took off 8 bases at V and 2 bases at J, with 22 bases between the two ends. Germline CDR1 LNHDA, CDR2 SQIVND (reference sequence). This CDR3 region has 17 residues. This CDR3 reads CASGIGLGPWGNQPQHF. In DNA form, the CDR3 reads TGTGCCAGTGGCATCGGTCTGGGACCTTGGGGCAATCAGCCCCAGCATTTT.

The chain carries TRBV7-2 and TRBJ1-2; D gene ambiguous. Germline lookup yields CDR1 SGHTA and CDR2 FQGNSA. Trimming removed 5 bases at V and 2 bases at J, with 12 bases between. There are 14 residues in the CDR3. In nucleotides, the CDR3 is TGTGCCAGCAGCCCACTATTCGGGAACTATGGCTACACCTTC. Translating gives CASSPLFGNYGYTF.

The chain uses TRBV5-1 and TRBJ2-2, with 7 bases lining up with TRBD2. Germline V gene sequence: CDR1 SGHRS, CDR2 YFSETQ. Germline trimming cut 2 bases from V and 6 bases from J; bases unmatched to any gene: 1. This CDR3 has 13 residues. The CDR3 protein is CASSFLAAGELFF. DNA for the CDR3: TGCGCCAGCAGCTTCCTAGCGGCCGGGGAGCTGTTTTTT. The whole variable domain, filled in from reference TRBV5-1 and TRBJ2-2, reads KAGVTQTPRYLIKTRGQQVTLSCSPISGHRSVSWYQQTPGQGLQFLFEYFSETQRNKGNFPGRFSGRQFSNSRSEMNVSTLELGDSALYLCASSFLAAGELFFGEGSRLTVL.

The CDR3 sequence is CASSTTGYTEAFF. The CDR3 DNA sequence: TGTGCCAGCAGCACAACAGGGTACACTGAAGCTTTCTTT. The chain links TRBV11-1 to TRBJ1-1, with D maybe TRBD1 (6 bases). Germline lookup yields CDR1 SGHAT and CDR2 FQDESV (reference sequence). The CDR3 sequence is 13 residues long. V lost 5 bases and J lost 3, with 10 bases in between.

V usage is TRBV6-6 and J usage is TRBJ2-7; TRBD1 agrees at 12 bases. CDR3 length: 15 residues. Per the germline V gene, CDR1 is MNHNY and CDR2 is SVGAGI (reference sequence). J lost 6 bases, V lost 6 bases, and 9 bases had no gene match. CDR3 in DNA: TGTGCCAGCAGCCCAGGCGGGACAGGGGGCAGCGAGCAGTACGTC. Protein product: CASSPGGTGGSEQYV.